The 10 T cell receptor beta chains listed next were all sequenced from one sample in a study of blood T cell repertoires in COVID-19 (TCRdb year 2020). Preparation of the library involved the immunoSEQ multiplex PCR assay. The table was pulled from immuneACCESS by TCRdb, which kept in-frame rearrangements only. Such tables lose some clones; where checked, under half of the loss comes from unresolved V genes, and the rest has no known cause. Recorded for this sample are approximately 250,000 clones; 82% of them occurred a single time. The ten largest clones take up 14% to 15% of the sample. Sequencing used PBMCs or T cells enriched from blood (not recorded which). The receptors here all came from a man aged 40-49 years who had recovered from COVID-19.

The CDR3 spells CASSLTTNYGYTF. The CDR3 bases are TGTGCCAGCAGCCTGACAACTAACTATGGCTACACCTTC. The rearrangement links TRBV13 to TRBJ1-2; D remains ambiguous. CDR3 length: 13 residues. The germline V and J ends were trimmed by 5 bases and 0 bases, with 7 bases remaining between them. The germline CDR1 and CDR2 sequences are PRHDT and FYEKMQ (reference sequence).

This clone was seen a handful of times. The V and J genes are TRBV30 and TRBJ1-1, with D hard to call. The V end was cut by 0 bases, the J end by 2 bases, with 10 bases between. The CDR3 contains 14 residues. CDR1 is GTSNPN and CDR2 is SVGIG in the germline V gene (reference sequence). The CDR3 loop reads CAWSVPRGNTEAFF. In nucleotides, the CDR3 is TGTGCCTGGAGTGTACCCCGGGGTAACACTGAAGCTTTCTTT.

The CDR3 loop is CASSVGASGGIQETQYF. The DNA for the CDR3 is TGTGCCAGCAGCGTAGGTGCTAGCGGGGGGATCCAAGAGACCCAGTACTTC. The rearrangement links TRBV9 to TRBJ2-5; 11 bases agree with TRBD2. CDR3 length: 17 residues. The ends lost 0 bases at V and 1 base at J; junction bases unmatched: 5. CDR1 is SGDLS, CDR2 YYNGEE, per germline.

The genes are TRBV24-1 and TRBJ2-3; tentatively, D is TRBD2 (6 bases). V was trimmed by 7 bases and J by 6 bases, leaving 16 bases between them. CDR1 and CDR2 (germline): KGHDR, SFDVKD. The length of the CDR3 is 14 residues. The CDR3 bases are TGTGCCACCAGAAAAGCGGGTCCGGCGGATACGCAGTATTTT. This codes for CATRKAGPADTQYF.

The chain employs TRBV29-1 and TRBJ2-1; 15 positions match TRBD2. The junction had 11 bases not matched to a gene; V was cut back by 5 bases and J by 12 bases. The CDR3 runs to 15 residues. The germline V gene has CDR1 SQVTM and CDR2 ANQGSEA. Here the CDR3 DNA reads TGCAGCGTTCTCCCCTCCGGACTAGCGGGAGGGGGGCAGTTCTTC. Translating gives CSVLPSGLAGGGQFF.

V usage is TRBV20-1 and J usage is TRBJ2-5; 9 positions agree with TRBD2. Germline loops: CDR1 DFQATT, CDR2 SNEGSKA (reference sequence). The V segment lost 3 bases and the J segment 1 base; nucleotides outside the gene matches: 12. The CDR3 totals 17 residues. CDR3 DNA sequence: TGCAGTGCTAGTAGCGAGGCACTAGCGGGTATCCAAGAGACCCAGTACTTC. Its protein is CSASSEALAGIQETQYF.

The gene calls are TRBV2 and TRBJ2-1; weak D call: TRBD1 (6 bases). The CDR3 runs to 15 residues. Between the trimmed V and J ends, which lost 4 bases and 3 bases, there was a span of 13 bases. Germline values: CDR1 SNHLY, CDR2 FYNNEI. The CDR3 DNA reads TGTGCCAGCAGTGGAACGGACAGTAACTACAATGAGCAGTTCTTC. This encodes CASSGTDSNYNEQFF.

This clone appeared a single time. The rearrangement links TRBV11-2 to TRBJ2-5, with D possibly matching TRBD2 (5 bases). Germline V gives CDR1 SGHAT, CDR2 FQNNGV. CDR3 length: 14 residues. V dropped 2 bases and J dropped 5 bases, with 12 bases sitting between them. CDR3 region: CASSLTRYGETQYF. CDR3 nucleotides: TGTGCCAGCAGCTTAACTAGATACGGCGAGACCCAGTACTTC.

The V gene is TRBV6-2 or TRBV6-3, the J gene TRBJ1-5; possible D gene TRBD1, 6 bases. The germline CDR1 and CDR2 sequences are MNHEY and SVGEGT. V was trimmed by 0 bases and J by 4 bases, leaving 13 bases between them. The length of the CDR3 is 16 residues. CDR3 nucleotide sequence: TGTGCCAGCAGTTACTCATCTTCACAGGGAAATCAGCCCCAGCATTTT. It encodes CASSYSSSQGNQPQHF.

The chain is built from TRBV30 and TRBJ2-3; D is uncertain. The CDR3 totals 11 residues. In germline, CDR1 is GTSNPN, CDR2 SVGIG (reference sequence). The germline V and J ends were trimmed by 2 bases and 14 bases, with 14 bases remaining between them. DNA of the CDR3: TGTGCCTGGAGTACTACCGCTTATCGGTATTTT. Its translation: CAWSTTAYRYF.